What follows describes a single TCR beta chain. The target antigen is unknown. At sampling all donors were nominally healthy, likely with unrecorded immune exposures. This CDR3 has 13 amino acids. The germline gives CDR1 MNHNY, CDR2 SVGAGI (reference sequence). V lost 3 bases and J 8 bases, leaving 13 bases between the germline ends. The data are from a study of cytomegalovirus exposure and HLA in healthy donors. Study information: Among the 350 to 500 donors who were genotyped, approximately 76% fell in the genetic ancestry cluster that is associated with self-reported Caucasian donors. Study-level findings and limits: Earlier results showed most TCR beta V segments being productive about 87% or about 30% of the time. Presence/absence analyses treated sequencing depth as roughly uniform across donors.

PCR was performed using 60 Vbeta and 13 Jbeta primers. Libraries were prepared by immunoSEQ multiplex PCR; TCRdb keeps only in-frame clonotypes and omits some of them. The table lists under 250,000 clones, roughly 78% of them singletons. The specimen sequenced was PBMCs. V and J are TRBV6-6 and TRBJ1-1; possibly TRBD1 for D (5 bases). This clonotype was sampled from a boy aged 5 to 17 in good health and CMV-seronegative. The DNA for the CDR3 is TGTGCCAGCAGTTATTCTAGGGGCTCCGAAGCTTTCTTT. Encoded protein: CASSYSRGSEAFF.